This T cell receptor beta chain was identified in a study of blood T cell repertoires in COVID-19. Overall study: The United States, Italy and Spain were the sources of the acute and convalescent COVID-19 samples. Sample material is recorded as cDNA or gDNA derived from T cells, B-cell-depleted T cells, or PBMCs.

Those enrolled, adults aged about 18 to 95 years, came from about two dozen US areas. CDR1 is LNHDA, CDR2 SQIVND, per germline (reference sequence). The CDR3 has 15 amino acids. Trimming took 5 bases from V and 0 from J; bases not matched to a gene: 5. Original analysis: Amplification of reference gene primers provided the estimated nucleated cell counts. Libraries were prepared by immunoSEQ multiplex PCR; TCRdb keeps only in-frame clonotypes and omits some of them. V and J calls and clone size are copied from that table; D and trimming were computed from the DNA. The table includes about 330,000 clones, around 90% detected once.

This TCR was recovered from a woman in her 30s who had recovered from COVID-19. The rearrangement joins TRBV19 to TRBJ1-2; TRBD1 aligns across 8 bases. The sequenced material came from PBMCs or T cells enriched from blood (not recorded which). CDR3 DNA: TGTGCCAGTAGTGTCCAGGGGGCACCTAACTATGGCTACACCTTC. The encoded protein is CASSVQGAPNYGYTF.